This T cell receptor (beta chain) was sequenced during a study of blood T cell repertoires in COVID-19. For the study at large: There were acute and convalescent COVID-19 samples, and they came from the United States, Italy and Spain.

Assay used: immunoSEQ multiplex PCR; TCRdb lists only in-frame clones, some missing. This table holds about 280,000 clones, about four fifths found once. Unmatched junction bases numbered 16, after V lost 6 bases and J lost 9 bases. The CDR3 sequence is 16 residues long. The germline CDR1 and CDR2 sequences are MNHEY and SMNVEV (reference sequence). Categorization into cohorts depended on clinical history that participants reported. This clonotype was obtained from a man aged 35 to 55 who had been exposed to COVID-19. Sample: PBMCs or T cells enriched from blood (not recorded which). The J gene is TRBJ2-7, the V gene TRBV27, with 11 bases that match TRBD1. CDR3 residues: CASRGFLGQGVIGQYF. The CDR3 region has the DNA TGTGCCAGCAGGGGCTTTTTGGGACAGGGGGTGATTGGGCAGTACTTC.